Sequencing of this T cell receptor (beta chain) was carried out in a study of blood T cell repertoires in COVID-19. With 6 bases removed from V and 6 bases from J, the gap between germline ends came to 15 bases. The CDR3 consists of 13 residues. The germline CDR1 and CDR2 sequences are ENHRY and SYGVKD. Produced via immunoSEQ multiplex PCR; TCRdb's table is partial and in-frame only. Among roughly 87,000 clones, approximately 88% were seen once, and the ten largest hold 0.47%. The material sequenced was peripheral blood. The chain recombines TRBV10-3 with TRBJ2-7; possibly TRBD1 for D (6 bases). The TCR sequence derives from a man aged 60 to 75 with acute or convalescent COVID-19. The CDR3 DNA is TGTGCCATCAGAGTCGGACAGATCGGCGAGCAGTACTTC. Amino acid sequence: CAIRVGQIGEQYF.